This T cell receptor beta chain was recorded in a study of T cell repertoires in cytomegalovirus infection (dated by TCRdb to about 2019). Notes on the research overall: Donor HLA type was relevant to the analysis, because carriage of CMV infection together with the matching HLA type was indicated by public TCR beta signatures.

Summary of the overall study and its limitations: In both this cohort and an independent roughly 400-donor cohort, the cumulative frequency of public TCR beta family members distinguished carriers of CMV infection plus the relevant HLA type. The ex vivo response was dominated by HLA-C-restricted CMV-specific TCR beta clonotypes, which also provided the single most frequent clonotype in two of eight donors.

TCRdb records Illumina HiSeq 1500 as the sequencer. TCRdb passed the public sequencing reads through fastp at Q25 and MiXCR, retaining productive beta sequences. For every CDR3 protein sequence, its rows merge into one entry that carries the most common genes and DNA. The sample profile shows some 440,000 distinct CDR3 sequences; approximately 33% of them were found once. The top ten constitute around 15% of the sample. In the germline V gene, CDR1 corresponds to ENHRY and CDR2 to SYGVKD. V is pared back by 3 bases and J by 0 bases, with 12 bases lying between the germline termini. The CDR3 spans 16 residues, from the cysteine through the phenylalanine. The kept DNA is CDR3 alone, 48 bases in frame from the first base. As concerns this clonotype: There is no known antigen for this receptor. Per-base qualities were not stored, and no clone one base away is much larger.

This clonotype was sampled from a human donor in good health (CMV status not recorded). Some clones in this sample may be carry-over from other donors' samples. The chain couples TRBV10-3 to TRBJ2-1; a confident D gene designation cannot be given. Sample: PBMCs. The CDR3 region reads CAISDGGSSSYNEQFF. The DNA sequence reads TGTGCCATCAGTGACGGCGGATCCAGCTCCTACAATGAGCAGTTCTTC.